This TCR beta chain was documented in a study of T-cell memory formation after mild COVID-19. Study-level background: TCR clusters largely stayed donor specific.

A word on this clonotype: Its target is not known.

TCRdb re-called the 5' RACE reads through MiXCR, storing one row per CDR3 protein. The sample has about 560,000 distinct CDR3 sequences, about 20% seen once; the top ten hold approximately 8.4%. General study findings and limits: Those CD4+ clones that contracted were mainly in CM and EM (CD8+ ones in EMRA).

The CDR3 is made up of 14 amino acids. V lost 8 bases and J 0 bases, leaving 11 bases between the germline ends. Germline assignment: CDR1 MNHEY and CDR2 SVGAGI. The sample was PBMCs or a T cell subset sorted from them (not recorded which). The chain employs TRBV6-5 and TRBJ2-1, with a weak D call TRBD2 (6 bases). This TCR was sampled from an adult woman who had mild COVID-19 (a few samples of this study predate the infection). Cell type and time point are not known. CDR3 region: CASHAGTSYNEQFF. DNA for the CDR3: TGTGCCAGCCACGCGGGGACCTCCTACAATGAGCAGTTCTTC.